The clone carrying this T cell receptor (beta chain) was observed a handful of times. This sample was taken from a study of T cells in Graves' hyperthyroidism and ophthalmopathy. Amplified regions were TCR beta CDR3 sequences from RNA transcripts. With the HTBI primer set, the TCR CDR3 went through a first round of RT-PCR. MiXCR was run by TCRdb on the multiplex PCR reads, yielding one entry per CDR3 protein. There are fewer than 550,000 distinct CDR3 sequences in the sample; approximately 25% occur only once, and approximately 10% lies in the top ten. The CDR3 consists of 12 residues. Trimming took off 8 bases at V and 5 bases at J, with 12 bases between the two ends. Per the germline V gene, CDR1 is MNHEY and CDR2 is SVGEGT. Patients with ophthalmopathy all had a Clinical Activity Score of at least 3, a NOSPECS grade of at least 4 and duration under 3 months.

This chain connects TRBV6-2 or TRBV6-3 to TRBJ2-5; no clear D gene. The origin of this receptor is a woman aged 25 to 39 with Graves' ophthalmopathy. Sequenced input: blood. In DNA form, the CDR3 reads TGTGCCAGCCGGTTAACACGGGAGACCCAGTACTTC. It translates to CASRLTRETQYF.